This is a list of T cell receptor beta chains from one sample in a study of OX40 agonist ivuxolimab in advanced cancers. Clones were sequenced by immunoSEQ multiplex PCR, and TCRdb holds only the in-frame ones, with some missing. This table has 65,000 to 85,000 clones, around four fifths appearing once. This specimen consisted of CD4+ or CD8+ T cells sorted from blood, obtained in a trial of the OX40 agonist ivuxolimab. The receptors shown here come from an adult with an advanced solid tumor such as melanoma, head and neck, liver or kidney cancer. Each CDR3 is given with its conserved first and last residue. Fields, in order: J gene, clone size, D gene, V gene, CDR3 DNA, CDR3 protein. The D gene is left open where the match is weak. Clone size is not always given. Where it is, it says once, few, many or a class for expanded clones.

>TRBJ2-2|NA|NA|TRBV5-4
TGTGCCAGCAGCTGGGAAGGGGCAGGGACCGGGGAGCTGTTTTTT
CASSWEGAGTGELFF
>TRBJ1-3|NA|TRBD1|TRBV19
TGTGCCAGTAGTATGGGACAGGGAAACACCATATATTTT
CASSMGQGNTIYF
>TRBJ1-4|few|NA|TRBV2
TGTGCCAGCAGCCCTAATGAAAAACTGTTTTTT
CASSPNEKLFF
>TRBJ2-3|NA|TRBD2|TRBV7-9
TGTGCCAGCAGCCGGGGGGGAGGCCGGGGCGCAGATACGCAGTATTTT
CASSRGGGRGADTQYF
>TRBJ2-3|NA|TRBD2|TRBV7-2
TGTGCCAGCAGCTTCGGCATAGCGGGAGGCACAGATACGCAGTATTTT
CASSFGIAGGTDTQYF
>TRBJ1-6|NA|TRBD1|TRBV27
TGTGCCAGCAGTTCGGGACAGTCAAATTCACCCCTCCACTTT
CASSSGQSNSPLHF
>TRBJ2-5|NA|NA|TRBV19
TGTGCCAGTGGCCCGACAGGACAAGAGACCCAGTACTTC
CASGPTGQETQYF
>TRBJ1-3|NA|TRBD1|TRBV19
TGTGCCAGTAACCGGGACAGGAATGGAAACACCATATATTTT
CASNRDRNGNTIYF
>TRBJ1-5|NA|NA|TRBV10-3
TGTGCCATCAGTGATTACAATCAGCCCCAGCATTTT
CAISDYNQPQHF
>TRBJ2-5|once|NA|TRBV4-2
TGTGCCAGCAGCCAAGAGGGGTACCAAGAGACCCAGTACTTC
CASSQEGYQETQYF
>TRBJ1-2|NA|TRBD1|TRBV19
TGTGCCAGTAAGGGGACAGGGACTCTCTATGGCTACACCTTC
CASKGTGTLYGYTF
>TRBJ2-2|NA|TRBD2|TRBV4-1
TGCGCCAGCAGCCAATTACTAGCGGGGCTTGGCACCGGGGAGCTGTTTTTT
CASSQLLAGLGTGELFF
>TRBJ2-7|NA|NA|TRBV11-2
TGTGCCAGCAGCTCCGATCCGAGGGTTCGGAACTACGAGCAGTACTTC
CASSSDPRVRNYEQYF
>TRBJ2-5|NA|NA|TRBV4-2
TGTGCCAGCAGCCAAGATTTGGAGGGGAGTAGTATGACCCAGTACTTC
CASSQDLEGSSMTQYF
>TRBJ2-3|NA|TRBD2|TRBV7-2
TGTGCCAGCAGCCGATCGGGGGCTAGCGGGCGATCGACAGATACGCAGTATTTT
CASSRSGASGRSTDTQYF
>TRBJ2-3|few|NA|TRBV9
TGTGCCAGCAGCCCAGGCCGGAGGGCCCCGGATACGCAGTATTTT
CASSPGRRAPDTQYF
>TRBJ2-6|NA|TRBD1|TRBV6-4
TGTGCCAGCAGCCCCACAGGGGGGTCCTCTGGGGCCAACGTCCTGACTTTC
CASSPTGGSSGANVLTF
>TRBJ2-3|NA|NA|TRBV13
TGTGCCAGCAGCTTTGGGGGGCTAAGCACAGATACGCAGTATTTT
CASSFGGLSTDTQYF
>TRBJ2-7|NA|NA|TRBV6-7
TGTGCCAGCAGTTACTCGATGGCCGGCTACGAGCAGTACTTC
CASSYSMAGYEQYF
>TRBJ2-5|once|TRBD2|TRBV6-1
TGTGCCAGCAGAAATAGCGGGGGGCCGGGAGAGACCCAGTACTTC
CASRNSGGPGETQYF
>TRBJ1-2|NA|TRBD1|TRBV7-3
TGTGCCAGCAGCTTAACGGGACAGGGGTCCTATGGCTACACCTTC
CASSLTGQGSYGYTF
>TRBJ1-1|NA|TRBD1|TRBV28
TGTGCCAGCACCGTACTCCGGGACAGGGTCACTGAAGCTTTCTTT
CASTVLRDRVTEAFF
>TRBJ2-5|once|TRBD2|TRBV2
TGTGCCAGCAGGGGGACTAGCGGGGGGGCCCGTCCAGGAGAGACCCAGTACTTC
CASRGTSGGARPGETQYF